Following are 13 T cell receptor beta chains from one sample sequenced in a study of T cell responses to AZD1222 COVID-19 vaccine (dated by TCRdb to the early 2020s). Library creation used the immunoSEQ multiplex PCR assay. TCRdb holds this immuneACCESS table with in-frame rearrangements only. Some clones are missing; in checked studies, unresolved V genes explain under half, and the rest has no known cause. For this sample there are under 300,000 clones; roughly 93% appear just once. About 0.5% of the sample comes from the top ten. Read against the paper, the sample's time point label means: baseline before first vaccination. The material sequenced was peripheral blood, taken on day 0 of AZD1222 vaccination. All receptors derive from an adult in good health.

In this sample, this clone turned up once. The chain combines TRBV11-2 with TRBJ2-7; no clear D. Germline V lookup: CDR1 SGHAT, CDR2 FQNNGV. The CDR3 is 13 residues long. V lost 0 bases and J lost 4, with 7 bases in between. This CDR3 is CASSLESDYEQYF. DNA for the CDR3: TGTGCCAGCAGCTTAGAGTCTGATTACGAGCAGTACTTC.

This sequence joins TRBV5-4 and TRBJ2-3; no reliable D call. V was trimmed by 1 base and J by 1 base, leaving 13 bases between them. In germline, CDR1 is SGHNT, CDR2 YYREEE (reference sequence). The CDR3 length is 16 residues. CDR3 coding DNA: TGTGCCAGCAGCTTGCCGTTGGGCCGTGGCACAGATACGCAGTATTTT. It codes for CASSLPLGRGTDTQYF.

The CDR3 region is CASSGDREADYGYTF. The CDR3 coding sequence is TGTGCCAGCAGTGGAGACAGGGAAGCGGACTATGGCTACACCTTC. This rearrangement joins TRBV2 to TRBJ1-2; 7 nucleotides align to TRBD1. CDR1 and CDR2 (germline): SNHLY, FYNNEI. The length of the CDR3 is 15 residues. V shed 4 bases, J shed 3 bases, and the junction held 8 bases outside the gene matches.

V is TRBV7-2 and J is TRBJ2-1, with TRBD2 matching 8 bases. CDR3 length: 16 amino acids. Germline CDR1 reads SGHTA; CDR2 reads FQGNSA. With 1 base clipped from V and 9 bases from J, the junction kept 11 bases outside the gene matches. The CDR3 loop reads CASSLGWMAGGGEQFF. In DNA form, the CDR3 reads TGTGCCAGCAGCTTAGGTTGGATGGCGGGAGGAGGTGAGCAGTTCTTC.

This clone has just a few counts. The V gene is TRBV10-3, the J gene TRBJ2-7; TRBD2 agrees at 9 bases. In germline, CDR1 is ENHRY, CDR2 SYGVKD. CDR3 length equals 15 residues. V dropped 3 bases and J dropped 2; count of bases not matched to a gene: 5. Here the CDR3 reads CAISERLAGTYEQYF. For the CDR3, the DNA is TGTGCCATCAGTGAAAGGCTAGCGGGAACCTACGAGCAGTACTTC.

Only one count was recorded for this clone. The chain links TRBV28 to TRBJ1-5; D gene ambiguous. CDR3 length equals 13 residues. CDR1 is MDHEN and CDR2 is SYDVKM in the germline V gene. Trimming cost V 0 bases and J 2 bases, with 2 bases left between them. The CDR3 nucleotides are TGTGCCAGCAGTTTATGGGGCAATCAGCCCCAGCATTTT. Protein product: CASSLWGNQPQHF.

CDR3 nucleotide sequence: TGTGCCAGCAGTTTAGGAGGGATCGACGGCTACACCTTC. Translation gives CASSLGGIDGYTF. The rearrangement links TRBV12-3 or TRBV12-4 to TRBJ1-2, with D hard to call. The CDR3 is 13 residues long. With 1 base removed from V and 8 bases from J, the gap between germline ends came to 11 bases.

The J gene is TRBJ2-1, the V gene TRBV19, with D perhaps matching TRBD1 or TRBD2 (5 bases each). The CDR3 is 11 residues long. The V end lost 9 bases, the J end lost 8 bases, and 11 bases lay between the germline ends. Germline V gives CDR1 LNHDA, CDR2 SQIVND (reference sequence). The CDR3 region is CASRGTDEQFF. CDR3 sequence (DNA): TGTGCCAGCCGAGGGACCGATGAGCAGTTCTTC.

The chain uses TRBV12-3 or TRBV12-4 and TRBJ1-5; D not resolved. The CDR3 runs 13 residues. Trimming took 3 bases from V and 5 from J, leaving 8 bases between them. The CDR3 loop is CASSFSPHQPQHF. The CDR3 nucleotides read TGTGCCAGCAGTTTTTCCCCCCATCAGCCCCAGCATTTT.

The chain joins TRBV5-5 to TRBJ2-7, with D unclear. The CDR3 extends over 15 amino acids. The V end lost 2 bases, the J end lost 2 bases, and 14 bases lay between the germline ends. The germline gives CDR1 SGHKS, CDR2 YYEKEE (reference sequence). CDR3 DNA sequence: TGTGCCAGCAGCTTTCAGCCCGTGCAGACCTACGAGCAGTACTTC. Its translation is CASSFQPVQTYEQYF.

This chain links TRBV5-4 with TRBJ2-2, with TRBD2 matching over 9 bases. CDR1 and CDR2 (germline): SGHNT, YYREEE (reference sequence). Unmatched junction bases numbered 13, after V lost 4 bases and J lost 0 bases. The CDR3 covers 19 residues. The CDR3 reads CASSPNSGSGGANTGELFF. Written as DNA, the CDR3 is TGTGCCAGCAGCCCCAATAGCGGGAGTGGGGGAGCGAACACCGGGGAGCTGTTTTTT.

The chain employs TRBV29-1 and TRBJ2-2, with no clear D. Germline V gene data show CDR1 as SQVTM and CDR2 as ANQGSEA. The CDR3 runs 14 residues. V lost 5 bases and J lost 1, with 11 bases in between. The CDR3 reads CSVTPRLNTGELFF. The DNA for the CDR3 is TGCAGCGTTACACCAAGGCTGAACACCGGGGAGCTGTTTTTT.

The gene calls are TRBV10-1 and TRBJ1-1; possible D gene TRBD1, 5 bases. The CDR3 is 15 amino acids. CDR1 WNHNN and CDR2 SYGVQD come from the germline V gene (reference sequence). The V end lost 0 bases, the J end lost 1 base, and 9 bases lay between the germline ends. This chain's CDR3 is CASSESGDRNTEAFF. The CDR3 DNA reads as TGCGCCAGCAGTGAGTCCGGCGACAGGAACACTGAAGCTTTCTTT.